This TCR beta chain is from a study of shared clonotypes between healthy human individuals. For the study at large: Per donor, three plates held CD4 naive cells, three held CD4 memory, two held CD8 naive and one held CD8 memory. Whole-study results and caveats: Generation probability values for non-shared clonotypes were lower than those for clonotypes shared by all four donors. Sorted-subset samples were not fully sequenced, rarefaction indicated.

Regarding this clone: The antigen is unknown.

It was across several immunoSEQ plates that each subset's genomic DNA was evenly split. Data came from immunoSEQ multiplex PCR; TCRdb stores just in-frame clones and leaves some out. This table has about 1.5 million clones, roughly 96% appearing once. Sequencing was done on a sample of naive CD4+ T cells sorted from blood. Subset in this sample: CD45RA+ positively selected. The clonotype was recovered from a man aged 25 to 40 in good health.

The CDR3 DNA follows: TGCGCCAGCAGCCAGGTCCCCGGGGAGCCCTACGAGCAGTACTTC. Protein product: CASSQVPGEPYEQYF. The gene calls are TRBV4-3 and TRBJ2-7, with a tentative D call TRBD2 (5 bases). Trimming left V 3 bases short and J 2 bases short, with 14 bases between. Per the germline V gene, CDR1 is LGHNA and CDR2 is YSLEER. This CDR3 contains 15 residues.